Below are 16 T cell receptor beta chains sequenced from a single sample in a study of T cell responses to AZD1222 COVID-19 vaccine. TCRdb keeps only in-frame clones here, not all; method: immunoSEQ multiplex PCR. The data show some 73,000 clones, with roughly nine tenths seen just once and about 9.3% held by the top ten. Source: peripheral blood, taken 28 days after the second AZD1222 dose. Receptor source: an adult who received the AZD1222 COVID-19 vaccine.

This chain connects TRBV12-3 or TRBV12-4 to TRBJ2-2; maybe TRBD1 (6 bases). V was cut by 10 bases and J by 6 bases, with 12 bases left in between. This CDR3 is built from 12 residues. CDR3 region: CATLQGPGELFF. In nucleotides, the CDR3 is TGTGCCACCCTACAGGGTCCCGGGGAGCTGTTTTTT.

The chain carries TRBV12-3 or TRBV12-4 and TRBJ2-7; D gene ambiguous. V gave up 6 bases and J gave up 5 bases, with 8 bases separating them. CDR3 length: 11 residues. CDR3: CASRLLHEQYF. In DNA form, the CDR3 reads TGTGCCAGCAGATTACTCCACGAGCAGTACTTC.

The rearrangement links TRBV4-1 to TRBJ2-1; 9 bases fit TRBD1. CDR1 is MGHRA, CDR2 YSYEKL, per germline. The CDR3 contains 15 residues. After removal of 5 bases from V and 3 bases from J, the junction contained 5 bases not matched to a gene. The CDR3 DNA follows: TGCGCCAGCAGCTTTCGACAGGGGGTCTACAATGAGCAGTTCTTC. Protein: CASSFRQGVYNEQFF.

This sequence joins TRBV27 and TRBJ2-3; 8 bases fit TRBD1. From germline, CDR1 is MNHEY and CDR2 SMNVEV (reference sequence). This CDR3 is built from 15 residues. V lost 1 base to trimming and J lost 1 base; unmatched junction nucleotides: 1. The CDR3 spells CASSLLTGGTDTQYF. The CDR3 nucleotides read TGTGCCAGCAGTTTATTGACAGGGGGCACAGATACGCAGTATTTT.

The chain is built from TRBV3-1 (or the pseudogene TRBV3-2) and TRBJ2-1, with D possibly matching TRBD2 (5 bases). Germline loops: CDR1 LGHDT, CDR2 YNNKEL (reference sequence). The CDR3 consists of 15 residues. V lost 0 bases to trimming and J lost 6 bases, with 12 bases between them. CDR3 region: CASSQDLNAGNEQFF. The CDR3 nucleotides are TGTGCCAGCAGCCAAGATCTTAACGCGGGCAATGAGCAGTTCTTC.

This clone has just a few counts. This rearrangement joins TRBV7-9 to TRBJ2-5; 7 bases map to TRBD1. Germline V CDR1 and CDR2: SEHNR, FQNEAQ (reference sequence). The CDR3 is 17 amino acids. V was clipped by 4 bases and J by 5 bases; unmatched bases: 16. The CDR3 sequence is CASSSRVQGTITETQYF. CDR3 DNA sequence: TGTGCCAGCAGCTCCCGGGTACAGGGGACGATTACGGAGACCCAGTACTTC.

The rearrangement joins TRBV24-1 to TRBJ2-1, with 11 nucleotides matching TRBD1. The CDR3 is 17 amino acids. The ends lost 0 bases at V and 2 bases at J; junction bases unmatched: 2. In germline, CDR1 is KGHDR, CDR2 SFDVKD. The CDR3 loop is CATSDLGDRGAYNEQFF. The DNA for the CDR3 is TGTGCCACCAGTGATTTGGGGGACAGGGGGGCCTACAATGAGCAGTTCTTC.

The gene calls are TRBV6-2 or TRBV6-3 and TRBJ2-7; tentatively, D is TRBD1 (5 bases). This CDR3 has 15 amino acids. Germline CDR1 is MNHEY and CDR2 is SVGEGT. V was cut by 5 bases and J by 5 bases, with 19 bases left in between. CDR3: CASSPPLTDRNEQYF. The CDR3 coding sequence is TGTGCCAGCAGTCCACCCTTGACAGACAGAAACGAGCAGTACTTC.

The J gene is TRBJ1-2, the V gene TRBV5-1, with D unclear. From germline, CDR1 is SGHRS and CDR2 YFSETQ. Trimming left V 4 bases short and J 8 bases short, with 18 bases between. The length of the CDR3 is 14 residues. CDR3 loop: CASSDPGRKFGYTF. The CDR3 DNA follows: TGCGCCAGCAGCGACCCGGGGAGGAAATTCGGCTACACCTTC.

CDR3: CASSLVGDRRNTIYF. DNA of the CDR3: TGCGCCAGCAGCTTGGTGGGGGACAGAAGAAACACCATATATTTT. The chain couples TRBV5-1 to TRBJ1-3; 7 bases line up with TRBD1. With V trimmed by 0 bases and J by 5 bases, 5 bases remained unmatched. Germline assignment: CDR1 SGHRS and CDR2 YFSETQ. The CDR3 loop spans 15 amino acids.

The J gene is TRBJ2-1, the V gene TRBV5-4; 9 bases map to TRBD2. The ends lost 0 bases at V and 5 bases at J; junction bases unmatched: 18. CDR1 and CDR2 (germline): SGHNT, YYREEE (reference sequence). CDR3 length: 20 amino acids. The CDR3 DNA follows: TGTGCCAGCAGCTTGGCCCGGTTAGCGGGAGTGGGGGGATATAACAATGAGCAGTTCTTC. Encoded protein: CASSLARLAGVGGYNNEQFF.

The V gene is TRBV9, the J gene TRBJ2-3, with D possibly TRBD2 on 6 matching bases. Germline V CDR1 and CDR2: SGDLS, YYNGEE. The CDR3 has 13 amino acids. V shed 0 bases and J shed 7 bases, with 9 bases lying between them. CDR3 DNA: TGTGCCAGCAGCGTAGGGGGGGTGTATACGCAGTATTTT. Amino acid sequence: CASSVGGVYTQYF.

This chain connects TRBV10-3 to TRBJ2-1; 7 positions match TRBD1. CDR1 and CDR2 (germline): ENHRY, SYGVKD. The J segment lost 8 bases and the V segment lost 4 bases, leaving 11 bases of the junction unmatched. The CDR3 is made up of 15 amino acids. CDR3 loop: CAISGDRVSADEQFF. The CDR3 nucleotides are TGTGCCATCAGTGGAGACAGGGTATCGGCTGATGAGCAGTTCTTC.

Only a few counts were recorded for this clone. The V gene is TRBV4-1, the J gene TRBJ1-2, with TRBD1 matching over 7 bases. CDR1 MGHRA and CDR2 YSYEKL come from the germline V gene. V shed 0 bases, J shed 8 bases, and the junction held 15 bases outside the gene matches. The CDR3 extends over 17 amino acids. CDR3 nucleotides: TGCGCCAGCAGCCAAGATCGAAGGCAGGGGGAGTGGCAAGGCTACACCTTC. Translation: CASSQDRRQGEWQGYTF.

The chain employs TRBV29-1 and TRBJ1-2; D is unclear. Germline V CDR1 and CDR2: SQVTM, ANQGSEA. The CDR3 covers 13 residues. Trimming took off 1 base at V and 0 bases at J, with 6 bases between the two ends. CDR3 loop: CSVEGGSNYGYTF. For the CDR3, the DNA is TGCAGCGTTGAAGGCGGGTCTAACTATGGCTACACCTTC.

V and J are TRBV5-8 and TRBJ1-5; TRBD1 agrees at 7 bases. Germline assignment: CDR1 SGHTS and CDR2 YDEGEE. This CDR3 region has 15 residues. Trimming took 4 bases from V and 5 from J; bases not matched to a gene: 9. CDR3 in DNA: TGTGCCAGCAGCACAGGGGCCAGACTTGATCAGCCCCAGCATTTT. Translating gives CASSTGARLDQPQHF.